These 6 T cell receptor beta chains originate from one sample sequenced in a study of T cell responses to AZD1222 COVID-19 vaccine. Profiled with immunoSEQ multiplex PCR; TCRdb holds only in-frame clones, not every one. The data hold under 100,000 clones, with under 95% observed a single time. The material was peripheral blood, obtained on day 0 of MenACWY control vaccination. All receptors derive from an adult in good health.

V gene TRBV6-5 combines with J gene TRBJ2-5; TRBD1 matches at 9 bases. With V trimmed by 8 bases and J by 5 bases, 9 bases remained unmatched. Germline V gene sequence: CDR1 MNHEY, CDR2 SVGAGI. This CDR3 spans 14 amino acids. The CDR3 loop is CASPGRTGVETQYF. The DNA for the CDR3 is TGTGCCAGCCCTGGCCGGACAGGGGTGGAGACCCAGTACTTC.

The chain couples TRBV6-6 to TRBJ2-5; D is perhaps TRBD1 or TRBD2 (5 bases each). V dropped 2 bases and J dropped 4 bases, with 11 bases sitting between them. The CDR3 length is 14 residues. CDR1 and CDR2 from the germline V gene are MNHNY and SVGAGI (reference sequence). This CDR3 reads CASSYGGAAETQYF. As DNA, the CDR3 is TGTGCCAGCAGTTACGGGGGAGCAGCAGAGACCCAGTACTTC.

The V call is TRBV4-3, the J call TRBJ1-1, with D unresolved. CDR1 LGHNA and CDR2 YSLEER come from the germline V gene. Between the trimmed V and J ends, which lost 1 base and 5 bases, there was a span of 8 bases. The CDR3 runs to 13 residues. The CDR3: CASSQVGGTEAFF. Written as DNA, the CDR3 is TGCGCCAGCAGCCAAGTAGGTGGGACTGAAGCTTTCTTT.

The chain links TRBV29-1 to TRBJ2-7, with no clear D. The germline V and J ends were trimmed by 5 bases and 0 bases, with 11 bases remaining between them. This CDR3 is 13 amino acids long. CDR1 is SQVTM and CDR2 is ANQGSEA in the germline V gene. The CDR3 region has the DNA TGCAGCGTTCGACATCCTAGCTCCTACGAGCAGTACTTC. Translation: CSVRHPSSYEQYF.

The chain joins TRBV7-6 to TRBJ2-1; the match to TRBD2 covers 10 bases. The V gene's germline CDR1 is SGHVS and CDR2 FNYEAQ. CDR3 size: 17 residues. Trimming took 4 bases from V and 3 from J; bases not matched to a gene: 9. CDR3 amino acids: CASSSRGGTSDYNEQFF. The CDR3 DNA reads TGTGCCAGCAGCTCGCGGGGTGGGACTAGCGACTACAATGAGCAGTTCTTC. The full variable domain, rest sourced from reference TRBV7-6 and TRBJ2-1, is GAGVSQSPRYKVTKRGQDVALRCDPISGHVSLYWYRQALGQGPEFLTYFNYEAQQDKSGLPNDRFSAERPEGSISTLTIQRTEQRDSAMYRCASSSRGGTSDYNEQFFGPGTRLTVL.

The J gene is TRBJ2-6, the V gene TRBV28, with D uncertain. V was cut by 3 bases and J by 0 bases, with 9 bases left in between. Germline CDR1 and CDR2: MDHEN and SYDVKM. This CDR3 spans 16 amino acids. CDR3 in amino acids: CASSLATSSGANVLTF. In DNA, the CDR3 is TGTGCCAGCAGTTTGGCAACCAGCTCTGGGGCCAACGTCCTGACTTTC.